The 30 T cell receptor beta chains below come from one sample, sequenced in a study of T cell repertoires in cytomegalovirus infection. MiXCR was run by TCRdb on the reads, yielding one entry per CDR3 protein. There are 100,000 to 150,000 distinct CDR3 sequences in the sample; roughly 9% occur only once, and around 10% lies in the top ten. The sequencing sample was made of PBMCs. These receptors originate from a human donor in good health (CMV status not recorded). Some clones in this sample may be carry-over from other donors' samples.

A few counts support this clonotype. The rearrangement links TRBV5-6 to TRBJ1-2; D is unresolved. From germline, CDR1 is SGHDT and CDR2 YYEEEE. The CDR3 is 14 residues long. Trimming cost V 3 bases and J 4 bases, with 13 bases left between them. The CDR3: CASSYSLDGYGYTF. In DNA form, the CDR3 reads TGTGCCAGCAGCTATTCGCTGGACGGCTATGGCTACACCTTC.

This clonotype was seen many times. This sequence joins TRBV29-1 and TRBJ2-3; 9 nucleotides agree with TRBD1. The CDR3 length is 12 residues. Germline CDR1 is SQVTM and CDR2 is ANQGSEA. Losses at the gene ends were 7 bases for V and 1 base for J; bases not matched to a gene: 0. CDR3 sequence reads: CSGDRGTDTQYF. Written as DNA, the CDR3 is TGCAGCGGGGACAGGGGCACAGATACGCAGTATTTT.

This clonotype was counted ten times or more. This chain uses TRBV29-1 with TRBJ1-1; D remains unclear. CDR1 is SQVTM and CDR2 is ANQGSEA in the germline V gene. V was trimmed by 7 bases and J by 4 bases, leaving 22 bases between them. This CDR3 contains 15 residues. As DNA, the CDR3 is TGCAGCGCCACAAACCTCCCCTTGGGTGGCACTGAAGCTTTCTTT. It translates to CSATNLPLGGTEAFF.

This clonotype was picked up many times. The J gene is TRBJ2-7, the V gene TRBV7-9; 8 bases match TRBD1. Germline V gives CDR1 SEHNR, CDR2 FQNEAQ (reference sequence). The CDR3 consists of 15 residues. The trim removed 2 bases at V and 1 base at J, leaving 4 bases unmatched. In DNA form, the CDR3 reads TGTGCCAGCAGCTTAAGAGGGACAGGATCCTACGAGCAGTACTTC. It specifies CASSLRGTGSYEQYF.

This clonotype was observed a few times. The V and J genes are TRBV28 and TRBJ2-7; 9 positions match TRBD1. The germline V gene encodes CDR1 MDHEN and CDR2 SYDVKM. The CDR3 runs to 18 residues. V lost 6 bases to trimming and J lost 1 base; unmatched junction nucleotides: 16. The CDR3 here is CASRKRFTGQGVSYEQYF. CDR3 in DNA: TGTGCCAGCAGAAAACGATTCACGGGACAGGGAGTATCCTACGAGCAGTACTTC.

The sample holds many counts of this clonotype. J is TRBJ2-2 and V is TRBV20-1; D might be TRBD2 (5 bases). Germline V gene sequence: CDR1 DFQATT, CDR2 SNEGSKA (reference sequence). Trimming removed 1 base from V and 1 base from J, with 10 bases in between. The CDR3 spans 15 residues. The CDR3: CSARVGSVNTGELFF. The CDR3, as DNA: TGCAGTGCTAGAGTCGGTAGCGTGAACACCGGGGAGCTGTTTTTT.

In its sample, this clonotype was seen many times. The V call is TRBV5-4, the J call TRBJ2-3; 8 bases map to TRBD1. Germline trimming cut 4 bases from V and 5 bases from J; bases unmatched to any gene: 6. Germline V gene sequence: CDR1 SGHNT, CDR2 YYREEE (reference sequence). The CDR3 loop spans 14 amino acids. CDR3 protein: CASSADRGQDTQYF. Written as DNA, the CDR3 is TGTGCCAGCAGCGCCGACAGGGGACAAGATACGCAGTATTTT.

The rearrangement links TRBV5-4 to TRBJ2-1; TRBD2 matches 12 bases. Germline values: CDR1 SGHNT, CDR2 YYREEE (reference sequence). This CDR3 spans 15 amino acids. V trimming: 4 bases; J trimming: 6 bases; junction bases outside the gene matches: 5. The CDR3 DNA reads as TGTGCCAGCAGCCTAGCGGGGGGGTTGCGCAATGAGCAGTTCTTC. Protein sequence: CASSLAGGLRNEQFF.

This clonotype came up many times. The chain uses TRBV5-4 and TRBJ2-5; 12 bases agree with TRBD2. J was trimmed by 4 bases and V by 1 base; bases with no gene match: 5. This CDR3 comprises 16 residues. Germline CDR1 and CDR2: SGHNT and YYREEE (reference sequence). The CDR3 sequence is CASSLIETSGRETQYF. The CDR3 bases are TGTGCCAGCAGCTTGATCGAGACTAGCGGGAGAGAGACCCAGTACTTC.

Many counts were recorded for this clonotype. The chain uses TRBV7-2 and TRBJ1-1, with 7 bases lining up with TRBD1. With 5 bases clipped from V and 7 bases from J, the junction kept 13 bases outside the gene matches. The CDR3 is 15 residues long. CDR1 and CDR2 from the germline V gene are SGHTA and FQGNSA. The CDR3 DNA reads TGTGCCAGCAGCATGACACACAGGGGCGATTTTGAAGCTTTCTTT. It translates to CASSMTHRGDFEAFF.

This chain links TRBV7-2 with TRBJ2-3; 8 bases are shared with TRBD2. Looked up from germline, CDR1 is SGHTA and CDR2 is FQGNSA. The CDR3 consists of 18 residues. Losses at the gene ends were 1 base for V and 3 bases for J; bases not matched to a gene: 12. The DNA of the CDR3 is TGTGCCAGCAGCTTAGTAGCGGGAAGGATCTTAGGGACAGATACGCAGTATTTT. Translated, it gives CASSLVAGRILGTDTQYF.

This clonotype appeared many times. V gene TRBV2 combines with J gene TRBJ1-5, with D unresolved. The germline V and J ends were trimmed by 7 bases and 7 bases, with 17 bases remaining between them. CDR1 SNHLY and CDR2 FYNNEI come from the germline V gene. The CDR3 runs to 14 residues. The chain's CDR3 is CASTKEAVRQPQHF. The DNA of the CDR3 is TGTGCCAGCACCAAGGAAGCCGTGAGGCAGCCCCAGCATTTT.

This clonotype was observed many times. The rearrangement joins TRBV2 to TRBJ2-7, with D tentatively TRBD2 (6 bases). CDR1 SNHLY and CDR2 FYNNEI come from the germline V gene. The CDR3 loop spans 16 amino acids. Trimming left V 1 base short and J 6 bases short, with 19 bases between. CDR3 region: CASSEGGADPYGEQYF. As DNA, the CDR3 is TGTGCCAGCAGTGAAGGCGGGGCGGACCCCTACGGCGAGCAGTACTTC.

This clonotype was detected ten times or more. The rearrangement uses TRBV7-9 and TRBJ1-2, with a weak D call TRBD1 (6 bases). Germline CDR1 reads SEHNR; CDR2 reads FQNEAQ (reference sequence). Trimming took off 5 bases at V and 2 bases at J, with 15 bases between the two ends. This CDR3 comprises 15 residues. The CDR3 DNA reads TGTGCCAGCAGCCAGGGACGGGACACGAACTATGGCTACACCTTC. It specifies CASSQGRDTNYGYTF.

This clonotype turned up a few times. This rearrangement joins TRBV24-1 to TRBJ2-3, with 16 bases identical to TRBD2. CDR3 length: 17 amino acids. J was trimmed by 4 bases and V by 4 bases; bases with no gene match: 4. Looked up from germline, CDR1 is KGHDR and CDR2 is SFDVKD. The CDR3 DNA sequence: TGTGCCACCAGTGAGGGACTAGCGGGGGGGCGGCCAGATACGCAGTATTTT. Encoded protein: CATSEGLAGGRPDTQYF.

In its sample, this clonotype was seen many times. The chain employs TRBV29-1 and TRBJ2-1, with a tentative D call TRBD1 (6 bases). The V and J ends lost 3 bases and 7 bases respectively, with 16 bases between them. Germline CDR1 is SQVTM and CDR2 is ANQGSEA. The CDR3 extends over 14 amino acids. In DNA, the CDR3 is TGCAGCGTTGACGGCAGGGGCAAAGGGAATGAGCAGTTCTTC. This encodes CSVDGRGKGNEQFF.

This clonotype was seen many times. The chain uses TRBV5-4 and TRBJ1-2; D call uncertain. Germline V gene data show CDR1 as SGHNT and CDR2 as YYREEE (reference sequence). V was cut by 3 bases and J by 0 bases, with 12 bases left in between. The CDR3 runs 15 residues. The CDR3: CASSSSGRTNYGYTF. The DNA for the CDR3 is TGTGCCAGCAGCTCCTCCGGCCGTACTAACTATGGCTACACCTTC. Full variable domain (missing parts from reference TRBV5-4 and TRBJ1-2): ETGVTQSPTHLIKTRGQQVTLRCSSQSGHNTVSWYQQALGQGPQFIFQYYREEENGRGNFPPRFSGLQFPNYSSELNVNALELDDSALYLCASSSSGRTNYGYTFGSGTRLTVV.

This clonotype was recorded at least ten times. The rearrangement links TRBV18 to TRBJ2-3; D gene ambiguous. The CDR3 has 14 residues. In germline, CDR1 is KGHSH, CDR2 LQKENI. V was trimmed by 3 bases and J by 0 bases, leaving 7 bases between them. The CDR3: CASSPSTSTDTQYF. The CDR3 DNA follows: TGTGCCAGCTCACCGTCGACTAGCACAGATACGCAGTATTTT. The variable domain in full, with the rest retrieved from reference TRBV18 and TRBJ2-3, is NAGVMQNPRHLVRRRGQEARLRCSPMKGHSHVYWYRQLPEEGLKFMVYLQKENIIDESGMPKERFSAEFPKEGPSILRIQQVVRGDSAAYFCASSPSTSTDTQYFGPGTRLTVL.

Many counts were recorded for this clonotype. The rearrangement joins TRBV6-2 or TRBV6-3 to TRBJ1-1; D not resolved. CDR1 is MNHEY, CDR2 SVGEGT, per germline. Trimming pared 5 bases from V and 2 bases from J, leaving 24 bases between. The CDR3 contains 18 residues. The CDR3 DNA is TGTGCCAGCAGTCTCGCCCGGGGAGCGCCTCAATCCAACACTGAAGCTTTCTTT. It encodes CASSLARGAPQSNTEAFF.

A few counts support this clonotype. The chain couples TRBV24-1 to TRBJ2-3, with TRBD2 identical over 10 bases. The ends lost 3 bases at V and 5 bases at J; junction bases unmatched: 4. Germline values: CDR1 KGHDR, CDR2 SFDVKD. The length of the CDR3 is 15 residues. CDR3 DNA: TGTGCCACCAGTGATCCCGGGACTAGCGAAGATACGCAGTATTTT. It codes for CATSDPGTSEDTQYF.

This clonotype was recorded many times. The gene calls are TRBV6-5 and TRBJ2-2; 9 nucleotides match TRBD1. V was clipped by 10 bases and J by 5 bases; unmatched bases: 8. Per the germline V gene, CDR1 is MNHEY and CDR2 is SVGAGI. This CDR3 is built from 14 residues. The CDR3 loop is CATNGQGTTGELFF. CDR3 coding DNA: TGTGCCACCAATGGACAGGGGACGACCGGGGAGCTGTTTTTT.

The sample holds many counts of this clonotype. V usage is TRBV6-6 and J usage is TRBJ2-3, with 8 bases matching TRBD2. CDR1 MNHNY and CDR2 SVGAGI come from the germline V gene (reference sequence). This CDR3 contains 17 residues. With 6 bases clipped from V and 3 bases from J, the junction kept 14 bases outside the gene matches. This CDR3 is CASRRLRGSGETDTQYF. Here the CDR3 DNA reads TGTGCCAGCAGGAGACTCCGGGGTAGCGGGGAGACAGATACGCAGTATTTT.

This clonotype was seen many times. This chain joins TRBV7-2 and TRBJ2-7; 7 bases align to TRBD2. With V trimmed by 2 bases and J by 1 base, 11 bases remained unmatched. Germline CDR1 reads SGHTA; CDR2 reads FQGNSA. The CDR3 runs to 17 residues. The CDR3 DNA sequence: TGTGCCAGCAGCTTAAGAGCGGGGTTTTCCTATTCCTACGAGCAGTACTTC. Protein product: CASSLRAGFSYSYEQYF.

This clonotype came up once. A much larger clone is a single base away; this may be a read error. The chain couples TRBV7-3 to TRBJ1-2, with 7 bases identical to TRBD1. The germline V gene encodes CDR1 SGHTA and CDR2 FQGTGA. The CDR3 extends over 13 amino acids. CDR3 in DNA: TGTGCCAGCGGCTTGCAGGGGGACTATGGCTACACCTTC. Encoded protein: CASGLQGDYGYTF.

This clonotype was seen many times. The V call is TRBV6-1, the J call TRBJ1-6; 7 bases are shared with TRBD1. Germline CDR1 MNHNS, CDR2 SASEGT. With V trimmed by 2 bases and J by 11 bases, 6 bases remained unmatched. This CDR3 contains 14 residues. The CDR3: CASSERQGVAPLHF. The CDR3 region has the DNA TGTGCCAGCAGTGAAAGACAGGGAGTGGCACCCCTCCACTTT.

In its sample, this clonotype was seen a few times. The rearrangement uses TRBV20-1 and TRBJ1-2, with a weak D call TRBD1 (5 bases). Germline CDR1 reads DFQATT; CDR2 reads SNEGSKA (reference sequence). The CDR3 loop spans 14 amino acids. Trimming shortened V by 6 bases and J by 8 bases, and 22 bases separated the two germline ends. The CDR3 DNA is TGCAGTGCCTTCGATGGGACGGCCTACACGGGCTACACCTTC. It encodes CSAFDGTAYTGYTF.

This clonotype was detected many times. The V call is TRBV7-9, the J call TRBJ2-7; D is possibly TRBD1 (5 bases). Germline V gene lookup returns CDR1 SEHNR and CDR2 FQNEAQ (reference sequence). The CDR3 length is 15 residues. Trimming shortened V by 5 bases and J by 2 bases, and 16 bases separated the two germline ends. In DNA, the CDR3 is TGTGCCAGCAGCCCCCAGGGTTCTTCAGCCTACGAGCAGTACTTC. Translation gives CASSPQGSSAYEQYF.

Many counts were recorded for this clonotype. The chain couples TRBV7-8 to TRBJ2-3; a possible D gene is TRBD2 (7 bases). The CDR3 consists of 16 residues. Looked up from germline, CDR1 is SGHVS and CDR2 is FQNEAQ. V shed 5 bases and J shed 2 bases, with 17 bases lying between them. DNA of the CDR3: TGTGCCAGCAGCCAGCGAGGGGGGGGCAACACAGATACGCAGTATTTT. Its translation: CASSQRGGGNTDTQYF. Together with reference TRBV7-8 and TRBJ2-3, the CDR3 gives the full variable domain: GAGVSQSPRYKVAKRGQDVALRCDPISGHVSLFWYQQALGQGPEFLTYFQNEAQLDKSGLPSDRFFAERPEGSVSTLKIQRTQQEDSAVYLCASSQRGGGNTDTQYFGPGTRLTVL.

The sample holds a few counts of this clonotype. This sequence joins TRBV2 and TRBJ1-2; D perhaps matches TRBD1 (5 bases). CDR3 length: 14 residues. Trimming pared 0 bases from V and 3 bases from J, leaving 8 bases between. CDR1 and CDR2 (germline): SNHLY, FYNNEI. For the CDR3, the DNA is TGTGCCAGCAGTGAAGCGCGGGGGTACTATGGCTACACCTTC. It translates to CASSEARGYYGYTF.

This clonotype has a count of ten or more. This rearrangement joins TRBV11-3 to TRBJ2-1, with 8 bases identical to TRBD1. J lost 7 bases, V lost 5 bases, and 10 bases had no gene match. The CDR3 is 15 residues long. Germline values: CDR1 SGHNT, CDR2 YENEEA. The CDR3 region has the DNA TGTGCCAGCAGCCCCCGGACAGGGCAAGGGAATGAGCAGTTCTTC. Amino acids: CASSPRTGQGNEQFF.